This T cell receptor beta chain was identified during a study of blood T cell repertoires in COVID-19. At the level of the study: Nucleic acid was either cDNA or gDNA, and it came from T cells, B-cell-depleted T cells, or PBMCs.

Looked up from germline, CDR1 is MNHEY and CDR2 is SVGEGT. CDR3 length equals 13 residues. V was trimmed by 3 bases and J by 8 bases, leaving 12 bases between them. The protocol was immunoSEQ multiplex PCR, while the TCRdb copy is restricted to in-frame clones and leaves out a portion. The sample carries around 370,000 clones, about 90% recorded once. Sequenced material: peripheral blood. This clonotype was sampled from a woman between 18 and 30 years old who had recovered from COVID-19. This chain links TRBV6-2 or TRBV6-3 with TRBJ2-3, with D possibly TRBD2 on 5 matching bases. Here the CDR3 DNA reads TGTGCCAGCAGTTATCTAAGCGGTGGTACGCAGTATTTT. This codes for CASSYLSGGTQYF.